This entry lists 10 T cell receptor beta chains sequenced from one sample in a study of response to subunit inactivated influenza vaccine. Each CDR3 protein is one row after TCRdb ran MiXCR on the RT-PCR reads. The sample records around 790,000 distinct CDR3 sequences, over 20% being singletons. The sequencing used PBMCs from blood, collected roughly 5 days after vaccination. The receptors stem from a man aged 50 to 60 who received an inactivated influenza vaccine.

The chain uses TRBV24-1 and TRBJ2-2; D gene unclear. The CDR3 is 15 residues long. V lost 5 bases and J 0 bases, leaving 9 bases between the germline ends. The germline V gene encodes CDR1 KGHDR and CDR2 SFDVKD. CDR3 nucleotide sequence: TGTGCCACCAGTGGCGGAACAGCGAACACCGGGGAGCTGTTTTTT. This encodes CATSGGTANTGELFF.

The V and J genes are TRBV28 and TRBJ2-7; possibly TRBD1 for D (5 bases). Germline V gives CDR1 MDHEN, CDR2 SYDVKM. This CDR3 contains 13 residues. With 3 bases removed from V and 5 bases from J, the gap between germline ends came to 11 bases. CDR3 amino acids: CASSFAGRHEQYF. The CDR3 DNA follows: TGTGCCAGCAGTTTTGCAGGGCGCCACGAGCAGTACTTC.

The DNA for the CDR3 is TGTGCCAGCAGCTTTACGCTACTAGCGGGGTCGAACACCGGGGAGCTGTTTTTT. Protein sequence: CASSFTLLAGSNTGELFF. This chain uses TRBV7-2 with TRBJ2-2; 10 bases fit TRBD2. This CDR3 region has 18 residues. Germline-derived CDR1 and CDR2 are SGHTA and FQGNSA. The J segment lost 0 bases and the V segment lost 3 bases, leaving 7 bases of the junction unmatched. The entire variable domain, with the rest obtained from reference TRBV7-2 and TRBJ2-2, is as follows: GAGVSQSPSNKVTEKGKDVELRCDPISGHTALYWYRQSLGQGLEFLIYFQGNSAPDKSGLPSDRFSAERTGGSVSTLTIQRTQQEDSAVYLCASSFTLLAGSNTGELFFGEGSRLTVL.

V is TRBV29-1 and J is TRBJ2-2, with D tentatively TRBD2 (6 bases). CDR3 length: 12 amino acids. The V gene's germline CDR1 is SQVTM and CDR2 ANQGSEA. Trimming shortened V by 7 bases and J by 7 bases, and 13 bases separated the two germline ends. CDR3: CSAGVSLGELFF. The CDR3 bases are TGCAGCGCGGGAGTGTCTCTCGGGGAGCTGTTTTTT.

The chain links TRBV4-1 to TRBJ2-1; D uncertain. Deletions cut 6 bases from V and 6 bases from J, with 12 bases between. There are 13 residues in the CDR3. Looked up from germline, CDR1 is MGHRA and CDR2 is YSYEKL. CDR3 residues: CASRGPTLNEQFF. The CDR3, as DNA: TGCGCCAGCAGAGGCCCCACGCTCAATGAGCAGTTCTTC.

The V and J genes are TRBV20-1 and TRBJ1-2, with D uncertain. Germline V lookup: CDR1 DFQATT, CDR2 SNEGSKA (reference sequence). This CDR3 is built from 12 residues. The CDR3: CRALTPSGGYTF. CDR3 nucleotide sequence: TGCAGAGCTTTGACACCGTCGGGTGGCTACACCTTC.

This clonotype has more than one count but fewer than ten. V usage is TRBV29-1 and J usage is TRBJ2-3; TRBD2 matches 7 bases. Germline CDR1 is SQVTM and CDR2 is ANQGSEA. This CDR3 spans 12 amino acids. The J segment lost 2 bases and the V segment lost 8 bases, leaving 4 bases of the junction unmatched. The DNA of the CDR3 is TGCAGCTATGAGCGGGACACAGATACGCAGTATTTT. It encodes CSYERDTDTQYF.

V gene TRBV2 combines with J gene TRBJ2-7, with 7 bases identical to TRBD2. V gave up 5 bases and J gave up 0 bases; unmatched junction bases: 16. There are 18 residues in the CDR3. In germline, CDR1 is SNHLY, CDR2 FYNNEI. In DNA, the CDR3 is TGTGCCAGCAGTTTGGGTGGGACTATCTCCTCTTCCTCCTACGAGCAGTACTTC. Translation: CASSLGGTISSSSYEQYF.

There are a few counts of this clonotype. This chain connects TRBV20-1 to TRBJ2-5, with 11 bases matching TRBD1. V shed 0 bases, J shed 4 bases, and the junction held 4 bases outside the gene matches. The germline CDR1 and CDR2 sequences are DFQATT and SNEGSKA (reference sequence). The CDR3 totals 15 residues. CDR3 DNA sequence: TGCAGTGCTAGAGACGGACAGGGGGCACGAGAGACCCAGTACTTC. Translation: CSARDGQGARETQYF.

The chain has TRBV2 and TRBJ1-1, with 9 bases fitting TRBD1. The CDR3 consists of 17 residues. CDR1 SNHLY and CDR2 FYNNEI come from the germline V gene. V lost 8 bases to trimming and J lost 5 bases; unmatched junction nucleotides: 18. DNA of the CDR3: TGTGCCAGCGACCCAACGCCGGGACAGGGTTCACAAACTGAAGCTTTCTTT. Protein product: CASDPTPGQGSQTEAFF.